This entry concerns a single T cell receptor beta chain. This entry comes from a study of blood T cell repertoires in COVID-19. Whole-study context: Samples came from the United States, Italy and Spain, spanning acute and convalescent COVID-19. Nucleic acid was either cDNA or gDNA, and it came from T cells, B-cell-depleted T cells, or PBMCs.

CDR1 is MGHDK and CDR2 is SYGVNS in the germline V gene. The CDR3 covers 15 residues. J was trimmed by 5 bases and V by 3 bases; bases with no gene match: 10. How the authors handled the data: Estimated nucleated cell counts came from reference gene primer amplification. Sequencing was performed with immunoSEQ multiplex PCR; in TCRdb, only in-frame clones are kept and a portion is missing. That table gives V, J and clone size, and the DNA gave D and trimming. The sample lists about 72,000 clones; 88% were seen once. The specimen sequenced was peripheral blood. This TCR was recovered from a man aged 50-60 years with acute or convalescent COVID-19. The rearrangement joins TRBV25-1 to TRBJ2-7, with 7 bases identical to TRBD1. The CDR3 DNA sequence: TGTGCCAGCAGTGACCTCAGACAGGGTAACCACGAGCAGTACTTC. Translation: CASSDLRQGNHEQYF.